The 19 T cell receptor beta chains reported below all come from one sample, sequenced in a study of blood T cell repertoires in COVID-19. Only in-frame clones appear in the TCRdb table, and some are missing; sequencing was by immunoSEQ multiplex PCR. In the table there are more than 150,000 clones, approximately 85% of which are singletons. Input material: peripheral blood. The receptors derive from a woman aged 80 or older with acute or convalescent COVID-19.

The V call is TRBV7-8, the J call TRBJ1-2, with no clear D. CDR3 size: 13 residues. In germline, CDR1 is SGHVS, CDR2 FQNEAQ. V lost 1 base to trimming and J lost 4 bases, with 7 bases between them. The CDR3 sequence is CASSLESPYGYTF. CDR3 bases: TGTGCCAGCAGCTTAGAGAGCCCCTATGGCTACACCTTC.

The genes are TRBV5-4 and TRBJ2-1; 7 bases are shared with TRBD1. The CDR3 length is 17 residues. CDR1 and CDR2 from the germline V gene are SGHNT and YYREEE (reference sequence). The V segment lost 4 bases and the J segment 4 bases; nucleotides outside the gene matches: 14. CDR3 nucleotides: TGTGCCAGCAGCACCGGGGACAGATTAGCTTTGTACAATGAGCAGTTCTTC. It yields the protein CASSTGDRLALYNEQFF. Supplemented by reference TRBV5-4 and TRBJ2-1, the full variable domain reads ETGVTQSPTHLIKTRGQQVTLRCSSQSGHNTVSWYQQALGQGPQFIFQYYREEENGRGNFPPRFSGLQFPNYSSELNVNALELDDSALYLCASSTGDRLALYNEQFFGPGTRLTVL.

This chain's CDR3 is CAWSGDYGYTF. CDR3 nucleotides: TGTGCCTGGAGTGGAGACTATGGCTACACCTTC. V gene TRBV30 combines with J gene TRBJ1-2; no reliable D call. CDR1 and CDR2 (germline): GTSNPN, SVGIG (reference sequence). Trimming took off 1 base at V and 3 bases at J, with 3 bases between the two ends. The CDR3 has 11 amino acids.

The chain couples TRBV25-1 to TRBJ1-2, with 10 bases fitting TRBD1. The CDR3 runs to 14 residues. Germline V gene data show CDR1 as MGHDK and CDR2 as SYGVNS. J gave up 5 bases and V 6 bases, and 6 bases lay outside the gene matches. CDR3 in amino acids: CASRGQGYGYGYTF. CDR3 coding DNA: TGTGCCAGCAGGGGACAGGGGTATGGGTATGGCTACACCTTC.

This clone was detected a few times. The chain is built from TRBV5-5 and TRBJ2-7, with 7 bases matching TRBD1. Trimming removed 3 bases from V and 6 bases from J; junction bases left unmatched: 18. This CDR3 comprises 17 residues. The germline V gene encodes CDR1 SGHKS and CDR2 YYEKEE (reference sequence). CDR3: CASSSWTGLYQSGEQYF. The DNA for the CDR3 is TGTGCCAGCAGCTCCTGGACAGGCCTCTATCAGTCGGGCGAGCAGTACTTC.

The chain joins TRBV27 to TRBJ1-5; weak D call: TRBD1 (5 bases). V was clipped by 6 bases and J by 4 bases, with 13 bases between them. CDR1 is MNHEY, CDR2 SMNVEV, per germline (reference sequence). CDR3 length equals 14 residues. CDR3 DNA sequence: TGTGCCAGCAGGCCCGACAGAAAAAATCAGCCCCAGCATTTT. Translated: CASRPDRKNQPQHF.

The chain carries TRBV6-2 or TRBV6-3 and TRBJ2-2, with 9 bases that match TRBD1. The ends lost 3 bases at V and 5 bases at J; junction bases unmatched: 4. Germline CDR1 and CDR2: MNHEY and SVGEGT. The CDR3 is 15 residues long. This CDR3 reads CASSYYRGQTGELFF. The CDR3 coding sequence is TGTGCCAGCAGTTATTACAGGGGGCAAACCGGGGAGCTGTTTTTT.

This clone was observed a handful of times. The rearrangement links TRBV5-1 to TRBJ2-1, with D uncertain. Trimming took off 5 bases at V and 1 base at J, with 16 bases between the two ends. CDR3 length: 16 amino acids. From germline, CDR1 is SGHRS and CDR2 YFSETQ. The CDR3 sequence is CASSLTEQTSYNEQFF. In DNA, the CDR3 is TGCGCCAGCAGTCTAACAGAGCAGACGTCCTACAATGAGCAGTTCTTC. Drawing the rest from reference TRBV5-1 and TRBJ2-1, the complete variable domain is KAGVTQTPRYLIKTRGQQVTLSCSPISGHRSVSWYQQTPGQGLQFLFEYFSETQRNKGNFPGRFSGRQFSNSRSEMNVSTLELGDSALYLCASSLTEQTSYNEQFFGPGTRLTVL.

The V call is TRBV12-5, the J call TRBJ2-2; weak D call: TRBD1 (7 bases). Trimming removed 4 bases at V and 4 bases at J, with 19 bases between. Germline CDR1 LGHNT, CDR2 FRNRAP. The CDR3 loop spans 17 amino acids. CDR3 protein: CASGSSYGQGGTGELFF. The DNA for the CDR3 is TGTGCTAGTGGTTCCTCCTACGGGCAGGGGGGCACCGGGGAGCTGTTTTTT.

The V gene is TRBV6-2 or TRBV6-3, the J gene TRBJ2-5; 8 positions match TRBD1. The V and J ends lost 2 bases and 5 bases, in that order; junction bases with no gene match: 10. The CDR3 has 16 amino acids. Germline-derived CDR1 and CDR2 are MNHEY and SVGEGT. This CDR3 is CASSYTRTGPRETQYF. The CDR3 DNA reads as TGTGCCAGCAGTTACACTCGGACAGGGCCGAGGGAGACCCAGTACTTC.

This clone was recorded once. This chain links TRBV5-1 with TRBJ2-2; 7 positions agree with TRBD2. V gave up 4 bases and J gave up 8 bases; unmatched junction bases: 8. CDR1 SGHRS and CDR2 YFSETQ come from the germline V gene. The CDR3 totals 14 residues. Here the CDR3 DNA reads TGCGCCAGCAGCCCTGGGGGGGTACGAGGGGAGCTGTTTTTT. It yields the protein CASSPGGVRGELFF.

The chain carries TRBV7-9 and TRBJ1-3, with 7 bases aligning to TRBD1. Germline V CDR1 and CDR2: SEHNR, FQNEAQ (reference sequence). After removal of 3 bases from V and 0 bases from J, the junction contained 5 bases not matched to a gene. The CDR3 covers 16 residues. This CDR3 is CASSFRTGSSGNTIYF. The DNA for the CDR3 is TGTGCCAGCAGCTTTAGGACAGGCAGCTCTGGAAACACCATATATTTT.

This chain connects TRBV6-6 to TRBJ2-6; the D gene is possibly TRBD1 (5 bases). From germline, CDR1 is MNHNY and CDR2 SVGAGI (reference sequence). This CDR3 has 13 amino acids. Between the trimmed V and J ends, which lost 10 bases and 3 bases, there was a span of 10 bases. The CDR3 DNA sequence: TGTGCCACCCACAGGCGTGGGGCCAACGTCCTGACTTTC. Its translation is CATHRRGANVLTF.

The chain links TRBV27 to TRBJ1-2, with 9 bases identical to TRBD1. V lost 2 bases, J lost 7 bases, and 11 bases stayed unmatched. CDR1 is MNHEY and CDR2 is SMNVEV in the germline V gene (reference sequence). CDR3 size: 16 residues. The CDR3 DNA sequence: TGTGCCAGCAGTTTAACCCCGACAGGGGGGACGGCTGGCTACACCTTC. Residues: CASSLTPTGGTAGYTF.

The CDR3 nucleotides are TGTGCCAGCAGCTTAGAAGGGACTAGCGCCCGGGAGCAGTACTTC. Residues: CASSLEGTSAREQYF. The V call is TRBV7-2, the J call TRBJ2-7; TRBD2 matches at 10 bases. The J segment lost 7 bases and the V segment lost 1 base, leaving 7 bases of the junction unmatched. The CDR3 has 15 amino acids. Germline CDR1 SGHTA, CDR2 FQGNSA.

The chain has TRBV7-2 and TRBJ1-6, with a tentative D call TRBD1 (5 bases). The germline V gene has CDR1 SGHTA and CDR2 FQGNSA. V was trimmed by 3 bases and J by 7 bases, leaving 13 bases between them. CDR3 size: 15 residues. The CDR3 nucleotides read TGTGCCAGCAGCTTCCAGGACATTCGGAATTCACCCCTCCACTTT. This encodes CASSFQDIRNSPLHF. Based on the CDR3 plus reference TRBV7-2 and TRBJ1-6, the full variable domain is GAGVSQSPSNKVTEKGKDVELRCDPISGHTALYWYRQSLGQGLEFLIYFQGNSAPDKSGLPSDRFSAERTGGSVSTLTIQRTQQEDSAVYLCASSFQDIRNSPLHFGNGTRLTVT.

The chain carries TRBV18 and TRBJ2-1; maybe TRBD1 (5 bases). This CDR3 comprises 18 residues. In germline, CDR1 is KGHSH, CDR2 LQKENI. Trimming left V 1 base short and J 5 bases short, with 21 bases between. The CDR3 is CASSPRGASESRNNEQFF. DNA for the CDR3: TGTGCCAGCTCACCACGGGGCGCAAGCGAGTCGAGGAACAATGAGCAGTTCTTC.

The rearrangement links TRBV5-3 to TRBJ1-1; D remains ambiguous. TRBV5-3 is labeled an ORF, and its function is uncertain. This CDR3 is built from 13 residues. V lost 0 bases and J lost 5, with 8 bases in between. CDR3 DNA: TGTGCCAGAAGCTTGGCGAGGCCAACTGAAGCTTTCTTT. Encoded protein: CARSLARPTEAFF.

The chain uses TRBV4-2 and TRBJ2-1; 7 positions agree with TRBD2. Trimming took 6 bases from V and 4 from J; bases not matched to a gene: 3. The CDR3 loop spans 13 amino acids. CDR1 and CDR2 from the germline V gene are LGHNA and YNFKEQ. The CDR3 DNA is TGTGCCAGCAGTGAGCGGGATTACAATGAGCAGTTCTTC. Its translation is CASSERDYNEQFF.